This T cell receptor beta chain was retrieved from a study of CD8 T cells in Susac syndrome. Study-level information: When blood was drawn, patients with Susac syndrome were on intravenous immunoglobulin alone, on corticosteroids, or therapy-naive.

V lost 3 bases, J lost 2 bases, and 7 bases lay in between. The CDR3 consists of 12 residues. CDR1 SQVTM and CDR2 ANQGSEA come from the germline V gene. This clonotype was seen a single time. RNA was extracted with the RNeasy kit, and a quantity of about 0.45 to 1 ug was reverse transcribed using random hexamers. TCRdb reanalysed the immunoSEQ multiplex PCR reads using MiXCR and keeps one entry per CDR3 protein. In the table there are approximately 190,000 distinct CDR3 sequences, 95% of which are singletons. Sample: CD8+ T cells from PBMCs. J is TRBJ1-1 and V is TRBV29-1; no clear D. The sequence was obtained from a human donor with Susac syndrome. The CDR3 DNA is TGCAGCGTTGATGGGGTTAACACTGAAGCTTTCTTT. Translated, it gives CSVDGVNTEAFF.